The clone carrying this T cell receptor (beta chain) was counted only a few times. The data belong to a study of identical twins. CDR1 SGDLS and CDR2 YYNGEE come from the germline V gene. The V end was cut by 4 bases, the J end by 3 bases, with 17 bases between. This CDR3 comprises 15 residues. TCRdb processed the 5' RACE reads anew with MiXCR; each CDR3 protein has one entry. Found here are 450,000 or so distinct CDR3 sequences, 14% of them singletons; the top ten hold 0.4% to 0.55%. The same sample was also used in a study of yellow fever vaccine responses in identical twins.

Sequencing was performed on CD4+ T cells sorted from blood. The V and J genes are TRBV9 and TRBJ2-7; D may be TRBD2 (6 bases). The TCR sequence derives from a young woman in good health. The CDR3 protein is CASSPQGGAVYEQYF. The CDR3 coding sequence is TGTGCCAGCAGCCCCCAAGGAGGGGCGGTCTACGAGCAGTACTTC.